These 11 T cell receptor beta chains share one sample of origin, sequenced in a study of spatial heterogeneity in lung cancer. In TCRdb, the 5' RACE reads were re-called with MiXCR into one record per CDR3 protein. The profile shows around 110,000 distinct CDR3 sequences, 12% of them singletons. This sample's time point: blood at routine non-recurrence follow-up after resection. Researchers sequenced whole RNA taken from tumor, nontumor lung or frozen PBMC without sorting. Sample: PBMCs, taken at follow-up. These receptors came from a male donor with early-stage non-small cell lung cancer.

This clonotype was observed a handful of times. The J gene is TRBJ2-7, the V gene TRBV4-2; 9 positions agree with TRBD2. The germline V gene encodes CDR1 LGHNA and CDR2 YNFKEQ. This CDR3 is 15 amino acids long. Trimming cost V 1 base and J 2 bases; bases outside gene matches: 3. The CDR3 loop reads CASSQGASGAYEQYF. The CDR3 DNA is TGTGCCAGCAGCCAAGGGGCTAGCGGGGCCTACGAGCAGTACTTC.

The sample holds many counts of this clonotype. Written as DNA, the CDR3 is TGTGCCGCCGGGGTCTACGAGCAGTACTTC. This codes for CAAGVYEQYF. The genes are TRBV28 and TRBJ2-7; D is possibly TRBD2 (5 bases). The CDR3 covers 10 residues. V shed 11 bases and J shed 3 bases, with 8 bases lying between them. CDR1 is MDHEN and CDR2 is SYDVKM in the germline V gene.

This clonotype was seen more than once but under ten times. The chain carries TRBV3-1 and TRBJ2-7; TRBD1 might be the D (5 bases). Trimming removed 4 bases from V and 11 bases from J, with 21 bases in between. Germline-derived CDR1 and CDR2 are LGHDT and YNNKEL (reference sequence). The CDR3 covers 14 residues. CDR3 sequence (DNA): TGTGCCAGCAGCCGAATGACAGATTCTCCTATTGAGTACTTC. Translating it yields CASSRMTDSPIEYF.

This clonotype came up a few times. The chain couples TRBV28 to TRBJ2-2; 8 bases align to TRBD1. CDR1 is MDHEN and CDR2 is SYDVKM in the germline V gene. Trimming cost V 7 bases and J 3 bases; bases outside gene matches: 4. The CDR3 covers 14 residues. CDR3 DNA sequence: TGTGCCAGCAAATACAGGGGGGACACCGGGGAGCTGTTTTTT. Protein product: CASKYRGDTGELFF.

This clonotype was detected ten times or more. V usage is TRBV24-1 and J usage is TRBJ1-5, with D perhaps matching TRBD1 (6 bases). Germline V CDR1 and CDR2: KGHDR, SFDVKD. The length of the CDR3 is 12 residues. V was shortened by 12 bases and J by 2 bases, with 10 bases between the two germline ends. The CDR3 loop is CASQGGNQPQHF. For the CDR3, the DNA is TGTGCCTCACAGGGAGGCAATCAGCCCCAGCATTTT.

In its sample, this clonotype was seen once. This chain joins TRBV6-1 and TRBJ2-7; tentatively, D is TRBD1 or TRBD2 (5 bases each). Looked up from germline, CDR1 is MNHNS and CDR2 is SASEGT. V shed 8 bases and J shed 0 bases, with 11 bases lying between them. There are 13 residues in the CDR3. CDR3 DNA: TGTGCCAGCCCTAAGGGGACCTCCTACGAGCAGTACTTC. Its translation is CASPKGTSYEQYF.

The gene calls are TRBV28 and TRBJ1-1; D gene ambiguous. Germline V CDR1 and CDR2: MDHEN, SYDVKM. The CDR3 runs 14 residues. V was pared by 2 bases and J by 6 bases, with 13 bases between. As DNA, the CDR3 is TGTGCCAGCAGTTTACACAGTCTTGTCTCTGAAGCTTTCTTT. Its protein product is CASSLHSLVSEAFF.

This clonotype was counted many times. V usage is TRBV3-1 and J usage is TRBJ1-1, with D hard to call. The length of the CDR3 is 13 residues. CDR1 and CDR2 (germline): LGHDT, YNNKEL (reference sequence). V was clipped by 0 bases and J by 7 bases, with 9 bases between them. CDR3 in DNA: TGTGCCAGCAGCCAAGATTGGGATCTTGAAGCTTTCTTT. It is translated as CASSQDWDLEAFF.

This clonotype was counted between two and nine times. This chain uses TRBV13 with TRBJ2-1; TRBD2 agrees at 14 bases. The trim removed 5 bases at V and 3 bases at J, leaving 6 bases unmatched. Germline CDR1 PRHDT, CDR2 FYEKMQ (reference sequence). There are 17 residues in the CDR3. Here the CDR3 DNA reads TGTGCCAGCAGCGCCCGGACTAGCGGGGGGTTCTACAATGAGCAGTTCTTC. Translation gives CASSARTSGGFYNEQFF.

This clonotype was counted only a few times. The chain links TRBV28 to TRBJ2-7; TRBD1 might be the D (6 bases). Deletions cut 4 bases from V and 3 bases from J, with 19 bases between. This CDR3 is built from 16 residues. Germline V lookup: CDR1 MDHEN, CDR2 SYDVKM. CDR3 DNA: TGTGCCAGCAGTTCCGGGAAACGAACAGGGTTCTACGAGCAGTACTTC. As protein: CASSSGKRTGFYEQYF.

The table lists this clonotype with many counts. The chain uses TRBV4-1 and TRBJ1-6; D uncertain. Germline V gives CDR1 MGHRA, CDR2 YSYEKL. The CDR3 runs 12 residues. V lost 3 bases to trimming and J lost 14 bases, with 11 bases between them. The CDR3 region is CASSHDQQSLHF. Here the CDR3 DNA reads TGCGCCAGCAGCCATGATCAGCAATCCCTCCACTTT.